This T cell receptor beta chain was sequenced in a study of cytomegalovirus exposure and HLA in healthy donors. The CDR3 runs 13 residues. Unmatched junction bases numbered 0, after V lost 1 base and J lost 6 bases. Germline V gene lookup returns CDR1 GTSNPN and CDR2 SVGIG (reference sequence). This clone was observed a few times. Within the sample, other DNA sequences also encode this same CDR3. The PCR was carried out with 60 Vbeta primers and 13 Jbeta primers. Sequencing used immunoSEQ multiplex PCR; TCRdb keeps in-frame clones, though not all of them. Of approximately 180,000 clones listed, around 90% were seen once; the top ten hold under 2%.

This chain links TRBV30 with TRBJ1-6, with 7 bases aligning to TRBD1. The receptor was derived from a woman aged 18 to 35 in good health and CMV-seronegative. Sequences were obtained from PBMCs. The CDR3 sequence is CAWSGQGNSPLHF. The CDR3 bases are TGTGCCTGGAGTGGACAGGGTAATTCACCCCTCCACTTT.